The rows below give T cell receptor beta chains drawn from one sample of a study of cytomegalovirus exposure and HLA in healthy donors. Some clones are missing from TCRdb's copy, which holds only in-frame ones; the method was immunoSEQ multiplex PCR. The data show 100,000 to 150,000 clones, 94% seen once. Sequenced: PBMCs. These receptor sequences come from a woman between 18 and 30 years old in good health and CMV-seronegative. Each CDR3 is given with its conserved first and last residue. D genes are given only for firm matches. Clone size is given for some rows only: seen once, a few or many times, or a class if the clone is expanded.

.	TRBJ1-2	TRBD1	TRBV27	TGTGCCAGCAGTCAATACCAGGGGGCCCTTAGCTATGGCTACACCTTC	CASSQYQGALSYGYTF
once	TRBJ1-5	.	TRBV28	TGTGCCAGCAGTTCCCTCGGTCAGCCCCAGCATTTT	CASSSLGQPQHF
.	TRBJ2-7	TRBD2	TRBV5-1	TGCGCCAGCAGCACCGGGACTATTCTTCTCGAGCAGTACTTC	CASSTGTILLEQYF
.	TRBJ2-7	.	TRBV13	TGTGCCAGCAGCTTTCGCAGGGGCGAGCAGTACTTC	CASSFRRGEQYF
.	TRBJ2-7	.	TRBV18	TGTGCCAGCTCACCAGGTCCTTCGGGGACCTACGAGCAGTACTTC	CASSPGPSGTYEQYF
.	TRBJ1-2	TRBD1	TRBV6-1	TGTGCCAGCAGTGAAGCGACAGACAGGGTGGGCTACACCTTC	CASSEATDRVGYTF
.	TRBJ2-1	TRBD2	TRBV5-4	TGTGCCAGCAGCTTGCGGCTAGCGGGAGGGCAGTTCTTC	CASSLRLAGGQFF
.	TRBJ2-1	.	TRBV9	TGTGCCAGCAGCGTAGAATTCGGGGGATACAATGAGCAGTTCTTC	CASSVEFGGYNEQFF
.	TRBJ2-3	.	TRBV9	TGTGCCAGCAGCGTAGATCCTACCTACACAGATACGCAGTATTTT	CASSVDPTYTDTQYF
.	TRBJ1-3	.	TRBV7-2	TGTGCCAGCAGCTTTCAGTATGGGAGCTCTGGAAACACCATATATTTT	CASSFQYGSSGNTIYF
.	TRBJ1-1	TRBD1	TRBV7-9	TGTGCCAGCAGCTTAGCTGGACAGGCTGAAGCTTTCTTT	CASSLAGQAEAFF
.	TRBJ1-5	TRBD1	TRBV2	TGTGCCAGCATGCTGGACAGGGGCGACAATCAGCCCCAGCATTTT	CASMLDRGDNQPQHF
.	TRBJ2-3	.	TRBV7-7	TGTGCCAGCAGCTTGTCCAGATCTAGCACAGATACGCAGTATTTT	CASSLSRSSTDTQYF
.	TRBJ2-3	TRBD2	TRBV5-4	TGTGCCAGCAGCTTGGCCGGCGCGGGGGTGAACACAGATACGCAGTATTTT	CASSLAGAGVNTDTQYF
.	TRBJ2-7	.	TRBV28	TGTGCCAGCAGTTTATCAGGGGTTGTCTCCTACGAGCAGTACTTC	CASSLSGVVSYEQYF
.	TRBJ2-2	.	TRBV5-4	TGTGCCAGCAGCTGGGGGGCGGGAGATATCGGGGAGCTGTTTTTT	CASSWGAGDIGELFF
.	TRBJ2-6	.	TRBV2	TGTGCCAGCGTGGGGCGAGTCTCTGGGGCCAACGTCCTGACTTTC	CASVGRVSGANVLTF
.	TRBJ2-1	TRBD2	TRBV28	TGTGCCAGCAGTCAAGTGACTAGCGGGAGGGCCAATGAGCAGTTCTTC	CASSQVTSGRANEQFF
.	TRBJ1-4	TRBD1	TRBV10-3	TGTGCCATCAGGGGGACAGGGGGTGAGGAAAAACTGTTTTTT	CAIRGTGGEEKLFF
.	TRBJ2-5	.	TRBV7-2	TGTGCCAGCAGCTTAGGGCTAGCTCAAGAGACCCAGTACTTC	CASSLGLAQETQYF
.	TRBJ2-7	.	TRBV7-9	TGTGCCAGCAGCCGCGGGACAGCCTACGAGCAGTACTTC	CASSRGTAYEQYF
few	TRBJ1-1	.	TRBV10-1	TGCGCCAGCAGTGGGGGGACACCTCAGAACACTGAAGCTTTCTTT	CASSGGTPQNTEAFF
.	TRBJ2-3	TRBD2	TRBV6-1	TGTGCCAGCAGCCTACTAGCGGGGGGGCGAGATACGCAGTATTTT	CASSLLAGGRDTQYF
.	TRBJ2-1	TRBD2	TRBV29-1	TGCAGCGTTGAAGGGGCGGGAGGAGGGGGAAACTACAATGAGCAGTTCTTC	CSVEGAGGGGNYNEQFF
.	TRBJ2-3	.	TRBV9	TGTGCCAGCAGCGTAGACGGTAAAGATACGCAGTATTTT	CASSVDGKDTQYF
few	TRBJ2-2	TRBD2	TRBV7-2	TGTGCCAGCAGCTTAGTGGCTAGCGGGAGGGGGGAGCTGTTTTTT	CASSLVASGRGELFF
once	TRBJ2-2	TRBD1	TRBV7-9	TGTGCCAGCAGCAGGACAGGGGTGAACACCGGGGAGCTGTTTTTT	CASSRTGVNTGELFF
.	TRBJ2-7	TRBD2	TRBV28	TGTGCCAGCAGTTTGACTAGCGGGAGCTCCTACGAGCAGTACTTC	CASSLTSGSSYEQYF
.	TRBJ2-5	.	TRBV18	TGTGCCAGCTCACTACAGGGTCCGCCTTTCCAAGAGACCCAGTACTTC	CASSLQGPPFQETQYF
.	TRBJ2-7	.	TRBV5-5	TGTGCCAGCAGCCCGTCAGGGGATATTGGATACGAGCAGTACTTC	CASSPSGDIGYEQYF
.	TRBJ2-3	TRBD2	TRBV7-2	TGTGCCAGCAGCTCCAGATCTAGCGGGGGCACAGATACGCAGTATTTT	CASSSRSSGGTDTQYF
.	TRBJ2-7	TRBD1	TRBV28	TGTGCCAGCAGACACCGACAGGGCGTAGTCCACGAGCAGTACTTC	CASRHRQGVVHEQYF
.	TRBJ2-3	.	TRBV7-7	TGTGCCAGCAGCGCGACAGCTAGCACAGATACGCAGTATTTT	CASSATASTDTQYF
few	TRBJ1-6	.	TRBV2	TGTGCCAGCGGACTGACTGATTCACCCCTCCACTTT	CASGLTDSPLHF
.	TRBJ1-1	.	TRBV18	TGTGCCAGCTCACCGATAGCCATTGAAGCTTTCTTT	CASSPIAIEAFF
.	TRBJ2-5	.	TRBV28	TGTGCCAGCAGTTTAGACCCCCGAGGGGGTCAAGAGACCCAGTACTTC	CASSLDPRGGQETQYF
.	TRBJ2-1	TRBD1	TRBV6-4	TGTGCCAGCAGTCGACAGGGAGAGACCTACAATGAGCAGTTCTTC	CASSRQGETYNEQFF
.	TRBJ1-4	TRBD1	TRBV30	TGTGCCTGGAGTGCCGAACCGGGACAGCTATTTTTT	CAWSAEPGQLFF
once	TRBJ1-5	.	TRBV2	TGTGCCAGCAGTGATGGACTGTTTAGCAATCAGCCCCAGCATTTT	CASSDGLFSNQPQHF
once	TRBJ1-1	.	TRBV6-5	TGTGCCAGCAGTACAGGGTTTACACCGAACACTGAAGCTTTCTTT	CASSTGFTPNTEAFF